Listed here are 4 T cell receptor beta chains from one sample, sequenced in a study of T cell repertoires in aging, cancer and after chemotherapy. The template was genomic DNA from peripheral blood, not RNA. Multiplex touch-down PCR with TRB-A/B primers amplified rearranged V-D-J TRB sequences. MiXCR was run by TCRdb on the multiplex PCR reads, yielding one entry per CDR3 protein. The sample carries 2,500 to 3,500 distinct CDR3 sequences, approximately 28% recorded once. The sample comprised blood. Every receptor here comes from a human donor with a solid tumor.

Of note for this clonotype: A read error may account for a junction end that differs from germline. This chain connects TRBV5-6 to TRBJ2-7, with D possibly matching TRBD2 (5 bases). Germline CDR1 reads SGHDT; CDR2 reads YYEEEE. The CDR3 totals 14 residues. For the CDR3, the DNA is TGCGCCAGCAGCTTAAACCGGGACTCCTACGAGCAGTACTTC. It encodes CASSLNRDSYEQYF.

This chain uses TRBV6-5 with TRBJ1-1; TRBD1 aligns across 9 bases. The trim removed 4 bases at V and 5 bases at J, leaving 11 bases unmatched. This CDR3 has 16 amino acids. The germline V gene encodes CDR1 MNHEY and CDR2 SVGAGI. This CDR3 reads CASSSDPGTGSTEAFF. DNA for the CDR3: TGTGCCAGCAGTTCCGACCCCGGGACAGGGAGTACTGAAGCTTTCTTT.

This clonotype is medium-sized (0.01 to 0.1%) within its sample. The chain is built from TRBV27 and TRBJ2-7, with D perhaps TRBD1 or TRBD2 (5 bases each). V gave up 2 bases and J gave up 3 bases, with 8 bases separating them. Germline-derived CDR1 and CDR2 are MNHEY and SMNVEV (reference sequence). This CDR3 has 13 amino acids. CDR3 sequence reads: CASSLGGDYEQYF. In DNA form, the CDR3 reads TGTGCCAGCAGTTTAGGGGGAGACTACGAGCAGTACTTC.

This clonotype has only one observation. The rearrangement uses TRBV29-1 and TRBJ2-7; 7 nucleotides line up with TRBD2. CDR3 size: 12 residues. Germline CDR1 is SQVTM and CDR2 is ANQGSEA. Trimming removed 8 bases from V and 7 bases from J; junction bases left unmatched: 11. CDR3 coding DNA: TGCAGCTCTGGGGGGGAGGGCGGAGAGCAGTACTTC. Protein sequence: CSSGGEGGEQYF.